This entry is about one T cell receptor (beta chain). What it binds is not known. These data come from a study of cytomegalovirus exposure and HLA in healthy donors. The PCR was carried out with 60 Vbeta primers and 13 Jbeta primers. Study processing details: An analysis performed later counted roughly 80 million unique TCR beta chains (approximately 12 million of them shared). The assay was immunoSEQ multiplex PCR, and TCRdb's table has in-frame clones only and misses some. The V and J calls and clone size were taken over from that table, and D and trimming were inferred from the DNA. The data show about 190,000 clones, about four fifths seen once. Study-wide findings and caveats: In an earlier analysis, most TCR beta V segments were productive about 87% or about 30% of the time. Through in vitro validation, three CMV-associated chains were shown to be specific for CMV antigens. As a later analysis showed, several of the most significant clusters appeared to be linked to common viral pathogens.

V trimming: 4 bases; J trimming: 1 base; junction bases outside the gene matches: 2. The CDR3 has 13 amino acids. In germline, CDR1 is SQVTM, CDR2 ANQGSEA. What was sequenced was PBMCs. This TCR came from a woman between 50 and 59 years old in good health and CMV-seropositive. This chain links TRBV29-1 with TRBJ2-3; 7 nucleotides line up with TRBD2. The CDR3 reads CSVGGRGTDTQYF. The CDR3 nucleotides read TGCAGCGTTGGGGGGAGGGGCACAGATACGCAGTATTTT.